A selection of T cell receptor beta chains follows, all from one sample in a study of cytomegalovirus exposure and HLA in healthy donors. TCRdb keeps only in-frame clones here, not all; method: immunoSEQ multiplex PCR. The sample lists some 120,000 clones, over 70% occurring once. Sequencing was done on a sample of PBMCs. These TCRs come from a man younger than 35 in good health and CMV-seropositive. The conserved cysteine and the conserved F or W are not part of the CDR3 here. The D gene is left open where the match is weak. The size entry is marked missing in some rows and otherwise reads once, few, many or a size class.

abundance: once
d_gene: .
j_gene: TRBJ2-2
v_gene: TRBV5-1
len: 10
CDR3aa: ASSAGTGELF

abundance: .
d_gene: .
j_gene: TRBJ1-5
v_gene: TRBV11-2
len: 12
CDR3aa: ASSLGEGDQPQH

abundance: .
d_gene: .
j_gene: TRBJ1-1
v_gene: TRBV19
len: 10
CDR3aa: ASSQGNTEAF

abundance: few
d_gene: TRBD2
j_gene: TRBJ2-5
v_gene: TRBV5-1
len: 13
CDR3aa: ASSLAGGFRETQY

abundance: .
d_gene: .
j_gene: TRBJ2-5
v_gene: TRBV6-5
len: 9
CDR3aa: ASSGRETQY

abundance: .
d_gene: TRBD1
j_gene: TRBJ1-6
v_gene: TRBV18
len: 15
CDR3aa: ASSPRQGSPTNSPLH

abundance: .
d_gene: TRBD1
j_gene: TRBJ1-6
v_gene: TRBV2
len: 11
CDR3aa: ASIPGTDSPLH

abundance: .
d_gene: TRBD2
j_gene: TRBJ2-5
v_gene: TRBV2
len: 16
CDR3aa: ASSEGLRLAGEEETQY

abundance: .
d_gene: .
j_gene: TRBJ1-1
v_gene: TRBV11-2
len: 12
CDR3aa: ASSLAHSNTEAF

abundance: .
d_gene: .
j_gene: TRBJ1-1
v_gene: TRBV13
len: 15
CDR3aa: ASSLEDIQELNTEAF

abundance: .
d_gene: TRBD2
j_gene: TRBJ2-7
v_gene: TRBV2
len: 11
CDR3aa: ASRLAGTYEQY

abundance: .
d_gene: .
j_gene: TRBJ2-7
v_gene: TRBV5-4
len: 12
CDR3aa: ASSLLRDGHEQY

abundance: few
d_gene: TRBD1
j_gene: TRBJ1-2
v_gene: TRBV7-2
len: 12
CDR3aa: ASSFGQGEAGYT

abundance: few
d_gene: .
j_gene: TRBJ2-7
v_gene: TRBV6-6
len: 13
CDR3aa: ASSKGTGGVGEQY

abundance: .
d_gene: TRBD2
j_gene: TRBJ2-6
v_gene: TRBV7-2
len: 16
CDR3aa: ASSLARGFITGANVLT

abundance: .
d_gene: .
j_gene: TRBJ2-4
v_gene: TRBV10-3
len: 13
CDR3aa: AISESAQGKNIQY

abundance: .
d_gene: .
j_gene: TRBJ1-1
v_gene: TRBV10-2
len: 11
CDR3aa: ASRGLVNTEAF

abundance: .
d_gene: TRBD1
j_gene: TRBJ1-4
v_gene: TRBV30
len: 14
CDR3aa: ALSPGDRGQNEKLF

abundance: .
d_gene: TRBD1
j_gene: TRBJ2-7
v_gene: TRBV7-8
len: 13
CDR3aa: ASSFPGTGPYEQY

abundance: .
d_gene: TRBD1
j_gene: TRBJ2-7
v_gene: TRBV7-6
len: 13
CDR3aa: ASSTGTGGGYEQY

abundance: .
d_gene: TRBD2
j_gene: TRBJ2-1
v_gene: TRBV7-2
len: 15
CDR3aa: ASSLVVLAGNPNEQF

abundance: .
d_gene: TRBD2
j_gene: TRBJ2-3
v_gene: TRBV6-4
len: 13
CDR3aa: ASSEAGLRTDTQY

abundance: once
d_gene: .
j_gene: TRBJ2-1
v_gene: TRBV11-2
len: 13
CDR3aa: ASSPAGERHNEQF

abundance: .
d_gene: TRBD1
j_gene: TRBJ1-1
v_gene: TRBV18
len: 12
CDR3aa: ASSPQGANTEAF

abundance: .
d_gene: TRBD1
j_gene: TRBJ1-3
v_gene: TRBV15
len: 14
CDR3aa: ATSSGGQGAGNTIY

abundance: .
d_gene: .
j_gene: TRBJ2-3
v_gene: TRBV7-2
len: 11
CDR3aa: ASRAVGANTQY

abundance: .
d_gene: TRBD1
j_gene: TRBJ2-7
v_gene: TRBV9
len: 13
CDR3aa: ASSVGQGVYYEQY

abundance: .
d_gene: TRBD2
j_gene: TRBJ2-1
v_gene: TRBV30
len: 11
CDR3aa: AWASGGPQEQF

abundance: .
d_gene: .
j_gene: TRBJ2-7
v_gene: TRBV27
len: 16
CDR3aa: ASNPRAGELSFKGEQY

abundance: .
d_gene: .
j_gene: TRBJ2-1
v_gene: TRBV6-5
len: 13
CDR3aa: ASSYGSGDDNEQF

abundance: .
d_gene: .
j_gene: TRBJ2-7
v_gene: TRBV29-1
len: 10
CDR3aa: SVAGRENEQY

abundance: .
d_gene: TRBD2
j_gene: TRBJ2-3
v_gene: TRBV7-9
len: 13
CDR3aa: ASNGLAGSTDTQY

abundance: once
d_gene: TRBD1
j_gene: TRBJ2-7
v_gene: TRBV2
len: 13
CDR3aa: ASSKGQGVSYKQY

abundance: .
d_gene: TRBD2
j_gene: TRBJ2-1
v_gene: TRBV5-1
len: 13
CDR3aa: ASSLGLAGVSEQF

abundance: .
d_gene: TRBD1
j_gene: TRBJ2-7
v_gene: TRBV6-1
len: 11
CDR3aa: ASSRTGNYEQY

abundance: few
d_gene: .
j_gene: TRBJ2-7
v_gene: TRBV2
len: 9
CDR3aa: ASSDRALEY

abundance: .
d_gene: .
j_gene: TRBJ1-4
v_gene: TRBV7-2
len: 10
CDR3aa: ASSLFGEKLF

abundance: few
d_gene: TRBD1
j_gene: TRBJ1-1
v_gene: TRBV6-5
len: 11
CDR3aa: ASRGGTDLEAF

abundance: few
d_gene: .
j_gene: TRBJ1-6
v_gene: TRBV19
len: 13
CDR3aa: ASSTAGRINSPLH

abundance: .
d_gene: .
j_gene: TRBJ2-7
v_gene: TRBV7-8
len: 15
CDR3aa: ASSFNSGAGLSYEQY

abundance: .
d_gene: .
j_gene: TRBJ1-3
v_gene: TRBV6-1
len: 14
CDR3aa: ASSEALGARYNTIY

abundance: .
d_gene: .
j_gene: TRBJ2-7
v_gene: TRBV7-9
len: 11
CDR3aa: ASSLAQGNEQY

abundance: .
d_gene: TRBD1
j_gene: TRBJ1-5
v_gene: TRBV4-2
len: 13
CDR3aa: VSSQVRDREQPQH

abundance: .
d_gene: TRBD1
j_gene: TRBJ1-6
v_gene: TRBV7-2
len: 13
CDR3aa: ASRHTGVDASPLH

abundance: .
d_gene: .
j_gene: TRBJ2-2
v_gene: TRBV7-7
len: 12
CDR3aa: ASSPGENTGELF

abundance: .
d_gene: .
j_gene: TRBJ1-1
v_gene: TRBV10-3
len: 11
CDR3aa: ATTLSQNTEAF